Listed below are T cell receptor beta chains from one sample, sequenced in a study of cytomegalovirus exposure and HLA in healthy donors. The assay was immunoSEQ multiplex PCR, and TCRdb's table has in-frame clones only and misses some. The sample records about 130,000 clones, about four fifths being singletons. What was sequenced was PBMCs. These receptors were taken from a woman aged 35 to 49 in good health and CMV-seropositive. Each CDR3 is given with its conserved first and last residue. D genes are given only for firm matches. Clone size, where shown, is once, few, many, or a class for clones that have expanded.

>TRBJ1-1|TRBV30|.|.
TGTGCCTGTCACAGGGAGACCACTGAAGCTTTCTTT
CACHRETTEAFF
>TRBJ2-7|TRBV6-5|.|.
TGTGCCAGCAGATTGGACAGCGGCGGGCTGGAGCAGTACTTC
CASRLDSGGLEQYF
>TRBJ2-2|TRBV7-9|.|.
TGTGCCAGCAGCTACGATAGAAACACCGGGGAGCTGTTTTTT
CASSYDRNTGELFF
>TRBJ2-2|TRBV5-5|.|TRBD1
TGTGCCAGCAGCGGGACAGGGGGTACCGGGGAGCTGTTTTTT
CASSGTGGTGELFF
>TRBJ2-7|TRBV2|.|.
TGTGCCAGCAGTCCCGAGGGTGGGTCTACGGAGCAGTACTTC
CASSPEGGSTEQYF
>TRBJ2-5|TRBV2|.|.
TGTGCCAGCAGTGGGAGGAGGGGTCAAGAGACCCAGTACTTC
CASSGRRGQETQYF
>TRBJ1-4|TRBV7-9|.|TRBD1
TGTTCCAGCAGCTTCTTCGGACAGGGGATTGCAACTAATGAAAAACTGTTTTTT
CSSSFFGQGIATNEKLFF
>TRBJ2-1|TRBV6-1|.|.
TGTGCCAGCAGTGAAGCACCCAACGGAGTTTCCTACAATGAGCAGTTCTTC
CASSEAPNGVSYNEQFF
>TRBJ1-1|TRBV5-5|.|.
TGTGCCAGCAGCCCAGTAGGGGTCGGGAACACTGAAGCTTTCTTT
CASSPVGVGNTEAFF
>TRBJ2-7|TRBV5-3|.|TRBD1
TGTGCCAGAAGCTTTATGACAGGGGGTCGGTACGAGCAGTACTTC
CARSFMTGGRYEQYF
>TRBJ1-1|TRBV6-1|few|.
TGTGCCAGCAGTGAAGCGATCGGGGGAGCGGACACTGAAGCTTTCTTT
CASSEAIGGADTEAFF
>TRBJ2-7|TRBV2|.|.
TGTGCCAGCAGGGGGCTAGCGCCGAACTCCTACGAGCAGTACTTC
CASRGLAPNSYEQYF
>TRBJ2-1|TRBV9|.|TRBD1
TGTGCCAGCAGCCCCCACGTATACAGGGGAAGCTCCTACAATGAGCAGTTCTTC
CASSPHVYRGSSYNEQFF
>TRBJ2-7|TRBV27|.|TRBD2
TGTGCCAGCAGTTTATCGGGCCGGGGGGTTGCCTACGAGCAGTACTTC
CASSLSGRGVAYEQYF
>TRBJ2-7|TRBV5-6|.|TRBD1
TGTGCCAGCAGCTTTGATGACAGGGGTTTCTACGAGCAGTACTTC
CASSFDDRGFYEQYF
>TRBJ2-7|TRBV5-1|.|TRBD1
TGCGCCAGCAGCCCATTAGGGGGACAGGGGTGCGAGCAGTACTTC
CASSPLGGQGCEQYF
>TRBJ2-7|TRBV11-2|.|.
TGTGCCAGCAGCTTAGATCTCATGGGTTGGCGGGCAAGCTACGAGCAGTACTTC
CASSLDLMGWRASYEQYF
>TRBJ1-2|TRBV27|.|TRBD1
TGTGCCAGCAGTTTCGCAGGGGGCAATGGCTACACCTTC
CASSFAGGNGYTF
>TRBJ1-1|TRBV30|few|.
TGTGCCTGGAGTAGAGGGAGTGAAGCTTTCTTT
CAWSRGSEAFF
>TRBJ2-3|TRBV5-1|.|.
TGCGCCAGCAGCTTAAGCAACGGGAAATTAGATACGCAGTATTTT
CASSLSNGKLDTQYF
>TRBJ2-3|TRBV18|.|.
TGTGCCAGCTCACCACTCGTTGCTAGCGCCAACACAGATACGCAGTATTTT
CASSPLVASANTDTQYF
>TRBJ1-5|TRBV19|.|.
TGTGCCAGTAGTGTACAGGGAGGGGTTCAGCCCCAGCATTTT
CASSVQGGVQPQHF
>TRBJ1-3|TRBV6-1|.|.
TGTGCCAGCAGTGCAACCAGGGAGGGCACCATATATTTT
CASSATREGTIYF
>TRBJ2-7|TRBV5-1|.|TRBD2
TGCGCCAGCAGCTTCCCCCGGACTAGCGGGCCCCCCGAGCAGTACTTC
CASSFPRTSGPPEQYF
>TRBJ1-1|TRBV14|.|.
TGTGCCAGCAGCCAAGAACTAGCCCGGATAAACTTGAAAGCTTTCTTT
CASSQELARINLKAFF
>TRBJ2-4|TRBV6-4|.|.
TGTGCCAGCAGTGAAACTGCCGAGAAAAACATTCAGTACTTC
CASSETAEKNIQYF
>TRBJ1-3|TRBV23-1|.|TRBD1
TGCGCCAGCAGTCAATCGGGGGACAGGGGTAATCCTGGAAACACCATATATTTT
CASSQSGDRGNPGNTIYF
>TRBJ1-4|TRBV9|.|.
TGTGCCAGCAGCGTTACAGGGAGGGGAGGCGAAAAACTGTTTTTT
CASSVTGRGGEKLFF
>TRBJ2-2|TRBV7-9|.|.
TGTGCCAGCAGCTTAGATCAACTGCCCACCGGGGAGCTGTTTTTT
CASSLDQLPTGELFF
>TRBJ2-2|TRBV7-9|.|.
TGTGCCAGCAGCTTGTCCCCAGATAACACCGGGGAGCTGTTTTTT
CASSLSPDNTGELFF
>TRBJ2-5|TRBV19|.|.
TGTGCCAGTACTGGCAGGGAAGAGACCCAGTACTTC
CASTGREETQYF
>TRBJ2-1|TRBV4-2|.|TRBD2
TGTGCCAGCAGCCAAGCGGTACTAGCGAGAATTTACAATGAGCAGTTCTTC
CASSQAVLARIYNEQFF
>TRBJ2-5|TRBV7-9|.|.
TGTGCCAGCAGCCCACAAGAGACCCAGTACTTC
CASSPQETQYF
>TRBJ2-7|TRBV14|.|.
TGTGCCAGCAGCCATCTGTCGACAGTGGGTACCTACGAGCAGTACTTC
CASSHLSTVGTYEQYF
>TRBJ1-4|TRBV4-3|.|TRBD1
TGCGCCAGCAGCCACCCCGGGACAGGGAATGAAAAACTGTTTTTT
CASSHPGTGNEKLFF